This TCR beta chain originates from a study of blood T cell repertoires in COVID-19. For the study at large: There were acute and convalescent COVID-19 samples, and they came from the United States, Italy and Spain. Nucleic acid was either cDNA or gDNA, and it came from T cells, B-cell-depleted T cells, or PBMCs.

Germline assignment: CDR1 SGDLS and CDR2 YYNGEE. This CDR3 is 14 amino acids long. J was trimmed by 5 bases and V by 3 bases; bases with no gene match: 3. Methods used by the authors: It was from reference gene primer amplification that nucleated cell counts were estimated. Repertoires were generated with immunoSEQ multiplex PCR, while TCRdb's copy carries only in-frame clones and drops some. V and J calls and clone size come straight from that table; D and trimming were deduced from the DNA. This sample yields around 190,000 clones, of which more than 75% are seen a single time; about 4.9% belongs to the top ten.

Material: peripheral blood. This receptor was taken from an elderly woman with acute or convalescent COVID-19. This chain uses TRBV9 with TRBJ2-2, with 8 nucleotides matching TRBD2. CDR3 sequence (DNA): TGTGCCAGCAGCGGGAAGCGGGAGACCGGGGAGCTGTTTTTT. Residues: CASSGKRETGELFF.